This is a list of T cell receptor beta chains from one sample in a study of T cell changes during pregnancy in multiple sclerosis. Clones were read by immunoSEQ multiplex PCR, and TCRdb kept only the in-frame ones, dropping some. The data hold tens of thousands of clones, with about 90% observed a single time. Source: CD4+ T cells from peripheral blood mononuclear cells, taken after pregnancy. The receptor source for this set is a female donor with multiple sclerosis, enrolled in a pregnancy study. The CDR3 runs from the conserved cysteine through the conserved F or W. A D gene is named only where the DNA matches it firmly. Only part of the rows carry a size: once, few, many, or a class if the clone is expanded.

D gene | J gene | V gene | clone size | CDR3 protein | CDR3 DNA
. | TRBJ2-7 | TRBV2 | few | CASSEARQIYEQYF | TGTGCCAGCAGTGAAGCAAGACAGATTTACGAGCAGTACTTC
. | TRBJ1-1 | TRBV9 | . | CASSVGQKNTEAFF | TGTGCCAGCAGCGTAGGGCAGAAGAACACTGAAGCTTTCTTT
. | TRBJ1-4 | TRBV5-5 | . | CASSLGGSNEKLFF | TGTGCCAGCAGCTTGGGCGGATCTAATGAAAAACTGTTTTTT
. | TRBJ1-5 | TRBV6-1 | . | CASSEGLEHPLNQPQHF | TGTGCCAGCAGTGAGGGGCTCGAACACCCCCTAAATCAGCCCCAGCATTTT
. | TRBJ2-2 | TRBV6-5 | . | CASSYSTGLGAGELFF | TGTGCCAGCAGTTACTCAACAGGTCTAGGGGCCGGGGAGCTGTTTTTT
TRBD1 | TRBJ2-7 | TRBV23-1 | once | CASSQSVQGVNYEQYF | TGCGCCAGCAGTCAATCGGTACAGGGGGTAAACTACGAGCAGTACTTC
TRBD2 | TRBJ2-2 | TRBV7-2 | . | CASSSTSGGTGELFF | TGTGCCAGCAGTTCCACTAGCGGGGGTACCGGGGAGCTGTTTTTT
. | TRBJ1-4 | TRBV29-1 | . | CSVEGRDNEKLFF | TGCAGCGTTGAAGGGAGGGATAATGAAAAACTGTTTTTT
. | TRBJ2-4 | TRBV11-3 | . | CASSLEGLNIQYF | TGTGCCAGCAGCTTAGAGGGCTTAAACATTCAGTACTTC
TRBD2 | TRBJ2-1 | TRBV18 | once | CASSPLPGLDTEQFF | TGTGCCAGCTCACCACTACCGGGACTAGATACTGAGCAGTTCTTC
TRBD1 | TRBJ2-3 | TRBV6-6 | medium-sized | CASRHGTGADTQYF | TGTGCCAGCCGCCACGGGACAGGAGCAGATACGCAGTATTTT
. | TRBJ2-7 | TRBV20-1 | . | CSARVDEQYF | TGCAGTGCCCGGGTTGACGAGCAGTACTTC
TRBD2 | TRBJ2-3 | TRBV7-3 | once | CASSSLAGGFTDTQYF | TGTGCCAGCAGCTCTTTAGCGGGGGGTTTCACAGATACGCAGTATTTT
. | TRBJ1-4 | TRBV6-1 | . | CASSELSQGRVKLFF | TGTGCCAGCAGTGAATTATCGCAGGGTAGGGTAAAACTGTTTTTT
TRBD2 | TRBJ2-7 | TRBV30 | . | CAWKGRGTYEQYF | TGTGCCTGGAAGGGGCGGGGGACCTACGAGCAGTACTTC
. | TRBJ1-5 | TRBV6-5 | . | CASSQGWASDQPQHF | TGTGCCAGCTCCCAGGGTTGGGCGTCTGATCAGCCCCAGCATTTT
TRBD1 | TRBJ2-3 | TRBV4-3 | . | CASSQGNRQGSTDTQYF | TGCGCCAGCAGCCAAGGTAATAGACAGGGCAGCACAGATACGCAGTATTTT
. | TRBJ1-1 | TRBV6-5 | once | CASSYSGGMNTEAFF | TGTGCCAGCAGTTACTCGGGAGGCATGAACACTGAAGCTTTCTTT
TRBD2 | TRBJ2-1 | TRBV7-8 | . | CASSLDGGAGDEQFF | TGTGCCAGCAGCTTAGACGGGGGGGCTGGCGATGAGCAGTTCTTC
TRBD1 | TRBJ2-2 | TRBV5-4 | . | CASSLDRVNTGELFF | TGTGCCAGCAGCCTAGACAGGGTCAACACCGGGGAGCTGTTTTTT
. | TRBJ1-1 | TRBV6-5 | . | CASSYSRNTEAFF | TGTGCCAGCAGTTACTCGAGGAACACTGAAGCTTTCTTT
TRBD2 | TRBJ2-7 | TRBV7-7 | . | CASSLAASHEQYF | TGTGCCAGCAGTCTAGCGGCCTCCCACGAGCAGTACTTC
. | TRBJ1-1 | TRBV9 | . | CASSVGGGGPNTEAFF | TGTGCCAGCAGCGTAGGAGGGGGGGGGCCGAACACTGAAGCTTTCTTT
. | TRBJ2-5 | TRBV11-3 | . | CASSPEATRKETQYF | TGTGCCAGCAGCCCCGAAGCAACGCGGAAAGAGACCCAGTACTTC
TRBD1 | TRBJ1-1 | TRBV29-1 | . | CSVEGTGIRSSGSNTEAFF | TGCAGCGTTGAAGGGACAGGGATCCGCAGTTCGGGGTCAAACACTGAAGCTTTCTTT
. | TRBJ1-5 | TRBV6-1 | few | CASSRERDNQPQHF | TGTGCCAGCAGTCGGGAGAGGGACAATCAGCCCCAGCATTTT
. | TRBJ1-5 | TRBV6-1 | . | CASSEQGSNQPQHF | TGTGCCAGCAGTGAACAGGGGAGCAATCAGCCCCAGCATTTT
TRBD1 | TRBJ1-2 | TRBV6-5 | few | CASRLQGNYGYTF | TGTGCCAGCAGATTACAGGGGAACTATGGCTACACCTTC
TRBD1 | TRBJ2-4 | TRBV18 | . | CASSPPGQGGENIQYF | TGTGCCAGCTCACCACCCGGACAGGGAGGTGAAAACATTCAGTACTTC
. | TRBJ1-2 | TRBV6-5 | . | CASSALGGGVGYTF | TGTGCCAGCAGTGCCCTGGGGGGGGGCGTCGGCTACACCTTC
. | TRBJ2-2 | TRBV7-3 | . | CASSLKRGTGELFF | TGTGCCAGCAGCTTAAAAAGGGGCACCGGGGAGCTGTTTTTT
. | TRBJ1-6 | TRBV5-4 | . | CASSLGRDIGYSPLHF | TGTGCCAGCAGCTTGGGCCGGGACATTGGCTATTCACCCCTCCACTTT
TRBD1 | TRBJ1-6 | TRBV18 | . | CASSAGGGPNSPLHF | TGTGCCAGCTCAGCGGGAGGGGGCCCTAATTCACCCCTCCACTTT
. | TRBJ2-2 | TRBV7-6 | . | CASSLDSRTGELFF | TGTGCCAGCAGCTTAGACAGTAGAACCGGGGAGCTGTTTTTT
. | TRBJ2-7 | TRBV9 | . | CASSKSGYEQYF | TGTGCCAGCAGCAAAAGCGGCTACGAGCAGTACTTC
. | TRBJ2-7 | TRBV5-4 | . | CASSSRAIQDYEQYF | TGTGCCAGCAGCTCCAGGGCGATTCAGGACTACGAGCAGTACTTC
. | TRBJ1-4 | TRBV30 | once | CALGGRKLFF | TGTGCCTTAGGAGGCCGGAAACTGTTTTTT
. | TRBJ2-1 | TRBV27 | . | CASSLTGRSSDEQFF | TGTGCCAGCAGTTTAACAGGCCGGAGCTCCGATGAGCAGTTCTTC
. | TRBJ1-1 | TRBV18 | . | CASSRADRNTEAFF | TGTGCCAGCTCAAGAGCGGACAGGAACACTGAAGCTTTCTTT
TRBD1 | TRBJ2-7 | TRBV5-1 | . | CASSPFIIRDSHPYEQYF | TGCGCCAGCAGCCCCTTCATAATTAGGGACAGTCATCCTTACGAGCAGTACTTC
TRBD1 | TRBJ2-3 | TRBV6-5 | . | CASSWTGAGTDTQYF | TGTGCCAGCAGCTGGACAGGGGCCGGCACAGATACGCAGTATTTT
. | TRBJ2-4 | TRBV19 | . | CASSMGRGLGSIDIQYF | TGTGCCAGTAGTATGGGCAGGGGCCTAGGTAGTATAGACATTCAGTACTTC
. | TRBJ1-2 | TRBV14 | . | CASSQKRGGSYGYTF | TGTGCCAGCAGCCAAAAGAGGGGGGGCAGCTATGGCTACACCTTC
. | TRBJ1-5 | TRBV19 | few | CASRRTYGQPQHF | TGTGCCAGTAGGAGGACATACGGACAGCCCCAGCATTTT
. | TRBJ1-1 | TRBV4-2 | . | CASTEVGLVLDRKNTEAFF | TGTGCCAGCACCGAAGTTGGACTGGTATTAGACAGGAAGAACACTGAAGCTTTCTTT
. | TRBJ2-7 | TRBV7-6 | . | CASSLDPIPGEQYF | TGTGCCAGCAGCTTAGACCCCATACCGGGGGAGCAGTACTTC
TRBD1 | TRBJ1-2 | TRBV6-5 | . | CASSYDRGVNYGYTF | TGTGCCAGCAGTTACGACAGGGGGGTGAACTATGGCTACACCTTC
. | TRBJ2-3 | TRBV10-3 | . | CAISVEEEGDTQYF | TGTGCCATCAGTGTAGAAGAGGAGGGAGATACGCAGTATTTT
TRBD1 | TRBJ2-7 | TRBV10-3 | . | CAISDLGTGLSSYEQYF | TGTGCCATCAGTGACCTCGGGACAGGGCTAAGCTCCTACGAGCAGTACTTC
. | TRBJ2-3 | TRBV5-1 | . | CASSLADRDTQYF | TGCGCCAGCAGCTTGGCCGACAGAGATACGCAGTATTTT
. | TRBJ1-2 | TRBV7-2 | . | CASSHSQGYYGYTF | TGTGCCAGCAGCCACTCCCAGGGTTACTATGGCTACACCTTC
TRBD2 | TRBJ2-5 | TRBV4-2 | . | CASSQRLAPRETQYF | TGTGCCAGCAGCCAGAGACTAGCACCTCGGGAGACCCAGTACTTC
TRBD1 | TRBJ1-1 | TRBV19 | . | CASSIPGQGIRVNTEAFF | TGTGCCAGTAGTATACCGGGACAGGGGATTAGGGTGAACACTGAAGCTTTCTTT
. | TRBJ2-2 | TRBV2 | . | CASIRRGRTGELFF | TGTGCCAGCATCAGGAGGGGAAGGACCGGGGAGCTGTTTTTT